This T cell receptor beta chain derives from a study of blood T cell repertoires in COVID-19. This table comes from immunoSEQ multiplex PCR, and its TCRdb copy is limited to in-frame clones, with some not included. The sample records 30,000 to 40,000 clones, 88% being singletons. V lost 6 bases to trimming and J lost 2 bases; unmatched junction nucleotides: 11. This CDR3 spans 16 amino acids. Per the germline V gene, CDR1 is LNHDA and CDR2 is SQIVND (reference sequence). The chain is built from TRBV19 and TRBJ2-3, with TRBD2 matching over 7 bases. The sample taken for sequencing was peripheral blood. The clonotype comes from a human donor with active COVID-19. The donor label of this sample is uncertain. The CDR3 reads CASSSARGVITDTQYF. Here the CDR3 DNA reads TGTGCCAGTAGCTCCGCCCGGGGGGTTATCACAGATACGCAGTATTTT.